The 8 T cell receptor beta chains below were found in one sample sequenced in a study of blood T cell repertoires in COVID-19 (dated by TCRdb to the early 2020s). Library method: the immunoSEQ multiplex PCR assay. TCRdb took this table from immuneACCESS and kept in-frame rearrangements with V and J called. Such tables lack part of the clones; where checked against another copy, unresolved V genes explain under half of the gap, and the rest is unexplained. Here the sample has about 190,000 clones; about 78% occur a single time. Approximately 15% of the sample lies in the top ten. Sequencing used PBMCs or T cells enriched from blood (not recorded which). These TCRs come from a woman aged 45-60 years who had recovered from COVID-19.

This clone has only one observation. The CDR3 region is CASSPAQGQGYSPLHF. In DNA, the CDR3 is TGTGCCAGCAGCCCAGCTCAGGGACAGGGCTATTCACCCCTCCACTTT. The chain is built from TRBV3-1 (or the pseudogene TRBV3-2) and TRBJ1-6; 9 nucleotides line up with TRBD1. Germline assignment: CDR1 LGHDT and CDR2 YNNKEL (reference sequence). The V segment lost 4 bases and the J segment 8 bases; nucleotides outside the gene matches: 9. The CDR3 contains 16 residues.

The genes are TRBV18 and TRBJ1-4; no definite D call. The germline gives CDR1 KGHSH, CDR2 LQKENI. There are 15 residues in the CDR3. V lost 3 bases and J lost 7, with 15 bases in between. As DNA, the CDR3 is TGTGCCAGCTCACCCGGGAGAGGGAGAGGTGAAAAACTGTTTTTT. Translation gives CASSPGRGRGEKLFF.

The chain uses TRBV9 and TRBJ2-1, with D possibly matching TRBD2 (6 bases). This CDR3 is built from 13 residues. Between the trimmed V and J ends, which lost 0 bases and 5 bases, there was a span of 6 bases. Germline CDR1 SGDLS, CDR2 YYNGEE. The DNA of the CDR3 is TGTGCCAGCAGCGTAGGGACTAACAATGAGCAGTTCTTC. Its translation: CASSVGTNNEQFF.

This clone was observed a single time. V gene TRBV3-1 (or the pseudogene TRBV3-2) combines with J gene TRBJ2-7; D may be TRBD1 (8 bases). This CDR3 contains 14 residues. With 8 bases removed from V and 5 bases from J, the gap between germline ends came to 19 bases. CDR1 LGHDT and CDR2 YNNKEL come from the germline V gene (reference sequence). This CDR3 is CASGHRGGRDEQYF. The CDR3 DNA follows: TGTGCCAGCGGACACAGGGGGGGTAGGGACGAGCAGTACTTC.

The chain links TRBV18 to TRBJ2-7, with 9 bases aligning to TRBD1. The germline V gene has CDR1 KGHSH and CDR2 LQKENI. With V trimmed by 6 bases and J by 2 bases, 5 bases remained unmatched. The CDR3 runs to 14 residues. This chain's CDR3 is CASSPGTGPYEQYF. DNA of the CDR3: TGTGCCAGCTCCCCCGGGACAGGGCCCTACGAGCAGTACTTC.

This chain links TRBV21-1 with TRBJ2-7; the table's D call TRBD2 went unverified against the DNA. TRBV21-1 is designated a pseudogene. This CDR3 has 23 amino acids. The CDR3 reads CAGFLAWSLKAEPSSTMQSEQYF. The CDR3 nucleotides read TGTGCCGGATTCTTAGCATGGAGCTTGAAAGCGGAGCCGTCGAGTACGATGCAATCCGAGCAGTACTTC.

The J gene is TRBJ2-5, the V gene TRBV4-1, with TRBD2 as a possible D gene (6 bases). This CDR3 spans 16 amino acids. The germline CDR1 and CDR2 sequences are MGHRA and YSYEKL. Between the trimmed V and J ends, which lost 4 bases and 2 bases, there was a span of 17 bases. In DNA form, the CDR3 reads TGCGCCAGCAGCCGGAGTAGCGGAAACATTCAAGAGACCCAGTACTTC. Translating it yields CASSRSSGNIQETQYF.

J is TRBJ1-6 and V is TRBV15, with 12 bases matching TRBD1. The CDR3 spans 15 residues. Unmatched junction bases numbered 2, after V lost 1 base and J lost 10 bases. CDR1 and CDR2 (germline): LNHNV, YYDKDF (reference sequence). CDR3 bases: TGTGCCACCAGCAGAGGGGACAGGGGGCGGTCACCCCTCCACTTT. Protein sequence: CATSRGDRGRSPLHF. Full variable domain (missing parts from reference TRBV15 and TRBJ1-6): DAMVIQNPRYQVTQFGKPVTLSCSQTLNHNVMYWYQQKSSQAPKLLFHYYDKDFNNEADTPDNFQSRRPNTSFCFLDIRSPGLGDTAMYLCATSRGDRGRSPLHFGNGTRLTVT.